The 8 T cell receptor beta chains presented below share a single source sample, sequenced in a study of blood T cell repertoires in COVID-19. Sequencing used immunoSEQ multiplex PCR; TCRdb keeps in-frame clones, though not all of them. The sample lists roughly 400,000 clones, around 90% occurring once. Input material: PBMCs or T cells enriched from blood (not recorded which). These receptors were taken from a man aged 18 to 30 who had recovered from COVID-19.

The gene calls are TRBV2 and TRBJ2-7, with D tentatively TRBD1 (5 bases). This CDR3 comprises 12 residues. Between the trimmed V and J ends, which lost 5 bases and 3 bases, there was a span of 8 bases. Germline V gene lookup returns CDR1 SNHLY and CDR2 FYNNEI. CDR3: CASSITGYEQYF. The CDR3 region has the DNA TGTGCCAGCAGTATAACAGGCTACGAGCAGTACTTC.

This clone was found once. The chain has TRBV6-5 and TRBJ1-2, with 8 positions matching TRBD1. The J segment lost 6 bases and the V segment lost 11 bases, leaving 14 bases of the junction unmatched. Germline CDR1 MNHEY, CDR2 SVGAGI. The CDR3 contains 14 residues. The CDR3 loop reads CAVHIGDRRDGYTF. The CDR3 DNA reads TGTGCCGTACACATCGGGGACAGGAGGGATGGCTACACCTTC.

CDR3 in amino acids: CASTRGQGYGYTF. DNA for the CDR3: TGTGCCAGCACTAGGGGACAGGGGTATGGCTACACCTTC. The chain uses TRBV12-3 or TRBV12-4 and TRBJ1-2, with TRBD1 identical over 10 bases. This CDR3 comprises 13 residues. J was trimmed by 5 bases and V by 7 bases; bases with no gene match: 4.

The chain links TRBV11-3 to TRBJ2-1; the match to TRBD1 covers 8 bases. Germline V gene data show CDR1 as SGHNT and CDR2 as YENEEA. Trimming cost V 4 bases and J 3 bases; bases outside gene matches: 5. The CDR3 loop spans 15 amino acids. The CDR3 sequence is CASSSGQGDYNEQFF. The CDR3 nucleotides read TGTGCCAGCAGCTCCGGACAGGGCGACTACAATGAGCAGTTCTTC. Complete variable domain (other parts from reference TRBV11-3 and TRBJ2-1): EAGVVQSPRYKIIEKKQPVAFWCNPISGHNTLYWYLQNLGQGPELLIRYENEEAVDDSQLPKDRFSAERLKGVDSTLKIQPAELGDSAVYLCASSSGQGDYNEQFFGPGTRLTVL.

The chain has TRBV27 and TRBJ1-2, with 10 positions matching TRBD1. The CDR3 has 13 amino acids. V was clipped by 6 bases and J by 8 bases; unmatched bases: 6. CDR1 MNHEY and CDR2 SMNVEV come from the germline V gene (reference sequence). CDR3 residues: CASSEDRGEGYTF. The CDR3 DNA is TGTGCCAGCAGCGAGGACAGGGGGGAGGGCTACACCTTC.

The rearrangement links TRBV29-1 to TRBJ1-2; TRBD1 matches 7 bases. With 6 bases clipped from V and 0 bases from J, the junction kept 10 bases outside the gene matches. This CDR3 spans 15 amino acids. The germline gives CDR1 SQVTM, CDR2 ANQGSEA. The CDR3 bases are TGCAGCGTGGGAGCCGGGACAGTAGCTAACTATGGCTACACCTTC. It codes for CSVGAGTVANYGYTF.

This clone was seen once. J is TRBJ1-6 and V is TRBV5-4; perhaps TRBD1 as D (6 bases). The V end lost 4 bases, the J end lost 7 bases, and 21 bases lay between the germline ends. The germline V gene has CDR1 SGHNT and CDR2 YYREEE (reference sequence). The CDR3 runs 17 residues. CDR3 bases: TGTGCCAGCAGCCGTGATTCCGGGACAAAAGACAATTCACCCCTCCACTTT. This sequence encodes CASSRDSGTKDNSPLHF.

This chain connects TRBV3-1 (or the pseudogene TRBV3-2) to TRBJ2-7, with TRBD2 as a possible D gene (5 bases). Looked up from germline, CDR1 is LGHDT and CDR2 is YNNKEL (reference sequence). The CDR3 contains 15 residues. Trimming shortened V by 4 bases and J by 3 bases, and 16 bases separated the two germline ends. The CDR3 sequence: CASSRGSAGLYEQYF. In nucleotides, the CDR3 is TGTGCCAGCAGCCGGGGTTCGGCGGGCCTCTACGAGCAGTACTTC.